The subject of this entry is one TCR beta chain. The table came from immunoSEQ multiplex PCR; TCRdb's copy has only in-frame clones and leaves some out. The sample lists nearly 70,000 clones; under 90% were seen once. Germline V gene lookup returns CDR1 SNHLY and CDR2 FYNNEI. The ends were cut back, 2 bases at V and 2 bases at J, with 8 bases in the middle. This CDR3 has 14 residues. This entry belongs to a study of OX40 agonist ivuxolimab in advanced cancers. This TCR derives from an adult with an advanced solid tumor such as melanoma, head and neck, liver or kidney cancer. The rearrangement uses TRBV2 and TRBJ2-3; D is ambiguous. The sample consisted of CD4+ or CD8+ T cells sorted from blood, taken in a trial of the OX40 agonist ivuxolimab. The CDR3 sequence is CASSEQFPTDTQYF. The CDR3 nucleotides read TGTGCCAGCAGTGAACAGTTCCCCACAGATACGCAGTATTTT.